The source of this T cell receptor (beta chain) is a study of cytomegalovirus exposure and HLA in healthy donors. Findings of the study overall: A later analysis showed TCR association rates differing by HLA locus, peaking at DRB1 and lowest at HLA-C. The records held CMV serostatus as the only immune exposure information. The listing of roughly 160 TCR beta chains classed them as cytomegalovirus-associated. Fewer N-insertions (relative to the approximately 700-donor mean) were reportedly seen in an Asian-associated ancestry cluster in a later analysis.

Per the germline V gene, CDR1 is MGHDK and CDR2 is SYGVNS. The V and J ends lost 2 bases and 5 bases respectively, with 9 bases between them. This CDR3 is built from 13 residues. Turning to this clone: The antigen is not known.

The PCR employed 60 Vbeta primers together with 13 Jbeta primers. Profiled with immunoSEQ multiplex PCR; TCRdb holds only in-frame clones, not every one. The profile shows around 130,000 clones, over 75% of them singletons. The TCR originated in a man between 18 and 29 years old in good health and CMV-seropositive. Sequencing was carried out using PBMCs. The chain recombines TRBV25-1 with TRBJ2-5; D gene uncertain. Here the CDR3 reads CASSEHSPETQYF. DNA of the CDR3: TGTGCCAGCAGTGAACACTCTCCGGAGACCCAGTACTTC.